Given below is one T cell receptor beta chain in context. What it binds is unknown. This sample was taken from a study of blood T cells in healthy people across ages. Between the trimmed V and J ends, which lost 5 bases and 7 bases, there was a span of 23 bases. Germline V CDR1 and CDR2: DFQATT, SNEGSKA (reference sequence). The CDR3 is 16 amino acids. Notes on the study in general: In the absence of known donor CMV status, changes in expanded clonotypes were possibly confounded.

The use of a sample-barcoded 5' primer and a J-beta primer mix characterized a second PCR of about 6 to 12 cycles. Every cDNA was tagged by a template-switch adaptor with 12 random nucleotides. Paired-end reads containing CDR3 totaled no fewer than 3 million for each sample. A single record per CDR3 protein comes from TCRdb applying MiXCR to the 5' RACE reads. The table lists more than 650,000 distinct CDR3 sequences, around a fifth of them singletons. The material sequenced was blood. This TCR derives from a man aged 70-80 years in good health. This rearrangement joins TRBV20-1 to TRBJ2-2, with D maybe TRBD2 (5 bases). The CDR3, as DNA: TGCAGTGCTCGGTTTGCGACTACCACAAACGACGGGGAGCTGTTTTTT. This gives the protein CSARFATTTNDGELFF.